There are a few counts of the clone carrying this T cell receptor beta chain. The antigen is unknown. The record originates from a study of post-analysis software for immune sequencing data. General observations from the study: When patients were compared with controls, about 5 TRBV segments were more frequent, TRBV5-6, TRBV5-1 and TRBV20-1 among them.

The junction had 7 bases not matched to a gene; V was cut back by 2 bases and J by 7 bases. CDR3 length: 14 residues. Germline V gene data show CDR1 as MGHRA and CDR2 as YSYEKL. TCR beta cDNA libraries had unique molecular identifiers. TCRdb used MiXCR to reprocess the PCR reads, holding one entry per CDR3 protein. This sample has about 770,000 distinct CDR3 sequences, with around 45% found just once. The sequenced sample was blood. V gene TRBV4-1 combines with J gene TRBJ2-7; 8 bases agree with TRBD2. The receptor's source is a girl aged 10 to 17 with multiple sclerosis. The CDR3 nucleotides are TGCGCCAGCAGCCAAAGCGGGAGCTTAGAGGAGCAGTACTTC. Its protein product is CASSQSGSLEEQYF.